The 14 T cell receptor beta chains listed next were all sequenced from one sample in a study of early stage breast cancer tumors. Generated by immunoSEQ multiplex PCR, the TCRdb table keeps only in-frame clones and is missing some. The sample carries fewer than 30,000 clones, roughly 50% recorded once. Sequenced material: breast tumor tissue. The receptors stem from a person aged 50-59 years with breast cancer.

This chain uses TRBV5-8 with TRBJ1-1; tentative D call: TRBD1 (6 bases). Looked up from germline, CDR1 is SGHTS and CDR2 is YDEGEE. The CDR3 runs to 12 residues. Trimming took off 4 bases at V and 5 bases at J, with 9 bases between the two ends. CDR3 sequence reads: CASSQTGTEAFF. For the CDR3, the DNA is TGTGCCAGCAGCCAAACAGGGACTGAAGCTTTCTTT. Looking up the rest from reference TRBV5-8 and TRBJ1-1 gives the full variable domain: EAGVTQSPTHLIKTRGQQATLRCSPISGHTSVYWYQQALGLGLQFLLWYDEGEERNRGNFPPRFSGRQFPNYSSELNVNALELEDSALYLCASSQTGTEAFFGQGTRLTVV.

This CDR3 reads CASSIASTGAYEQYF. In DNA form, the CDR3 reads TGTGCCAGTAGTATAGCCTCCACAGGGGCCTACGAGCAGTACTTC. The genes are TRBV19 and TRBJ2-7; 7 nucleotides agree with TRBD1. Trimming cost V 1 base and J 2 bases; bases outside gene matches: 5. CDR3 length: 15 amino acids. The germline CDR1 and CDR2 sequences are LNHDA and SQIVND (reference sequence).

This clone was picked up a small number of times. This chain joins TRBV28 and TRBJ2-3; D is tentatively TRBD1 or TRBD2 (5 bases each). The length of the CDR3 is 15 residues. CDR1 and CDR2 from the germline V gene are MDHEN and SYDVKM. V gave up 4 bases and J gave up 1 base, with 12 bases separating them. The CDR3 sequence: CASSSRGAGTDTQYF. DNA for the CDR3: TGTGCCAGCAGTTCGAGGGGCGCAGGCACAGATACGCAGTATTTT.

V and J are TRBV4-1 and TRBJ2-7; 10 nucleotides align to TRBD2. CDR1 MGHRA and CDR2 YSYEKL come from the germline V gene. This CDR3 has 13 residues. V lost 4 bases and J lost 6; bases outside the gene matches: 3. As DNA, the CDR3 is TGCGCCAGCAGCCCGAGGACTAGCGGCGAGCAGTACTTC. It yields the protein CASSPRTSGEQYF.

This chain connects TRBV7-2 to TRBJ1-4; tentatively, D is TRBD1 (5 bases). Trimming removed 5 bases at V and 5 bases at J, with 12 bases between. Germline CDR1 reads SGHTA; CDR2 reads FQGNSA. This CDR3 contains 14 residues. The CDR3 spells CASSPGGANEKLFF. The CDR3, as DNA: TGTGCCAGCAGCCCGGGTGGGGCGAATGAAAAACTGTTTTTT.

J is TRBJ2-1 and V is TRBV10-3; TRBD2 might be the D (5 bases). The CDR3 runs to 13 residues. Germline V gene data show CDR1 as ENHRY and CDR2 as SYGVKD. V lost 0 bases and J 5 bases, leaving 5 bases between the germline ends. CDR3 loop: CAISESRDNEQFF. The CDR3 DNA follows: TGTGCCATCAGTGAGTCGCGGGACAATGAGCAGTTCTTC.

The rearrangement uses TRBV5-5 and TRBJ2-2; D might be TRBD2 (5 bases). Per germline, CDR1 SGHKS and CDR2 YYEKEE (reference sequence). Trimming left V 5 bases short and J 4 bases short, with 15 bases between. The CDR3 contains 15 residues. CDR3 coding DNA: TGTGCCAGCAGTAGTTTTGGTGGAGGCACCGGGGAGCTGTTTTTT. Its protein product is CASSSFGGGTGELFF. Using reference TRBV5-5 and TRBJ2-2 for the parts outside the CDR3, the full variable domain is DAGVTQSPTHLIKTRGQQVTLRCSPISGHKSVSWYQQVLGQGPQFIFQYYEKEERGRGNFPDRFSARQFPNYSSELNVNALLLGDSALYLCASSSFGGGTGELFFGEGSRLTVL.

V gene TRBV6-6 combines with J gene TRBJ2-7; D not resolved. CDR3 length equals 13 residues. The V end was cut by 5 bases, the J end by 1 base, with 9 bases between. Germline V gives CDR1 MNHNY, CDR2 SVGAGI (reference sequence). The CDR3 here is CASSALGSYEQYF. CDR3 DNA: TGTGCCAGCAGTGCCTTGGGGTCCTACGAGCAGTACTTC.

V and J are TRBV2 and TRBJ2-1; D is unresolved. The germline V gene encodes CDR1 SNHLY and CDR2 FYNNEI. Trimming left V 4 bases short and J 7 bases short, with 11 bases between. CDR3 length: 13 amino acids. CDR3 sequence (DNA): TGTGCCAGCAGTGCCTCTTACCGGAATGAGCAGTTCTTC. Translated, it gives CASSASYRNEQFF.

V is TRBV27 and J is TRBJ2-4; D possibly corresponds to TRBD2 (6 bases). The CDR3 consists of 18 residues. Trimming took off 10 bases at V and 0 bases at J, with 25 bases between the two ends. Germline assignment: CDR1 MNHEY and CDR2 SMNVEV (reference sequence). In DNA, the CDR3 is TGTGCCACCCAGCCCAGTGGTGGACTACTTGGAGCCAAAAACATTCAGTACTTC. Residues: CATQPSGGLLGAKNIQYF.

The genes are TRBV7-3 and TRBJ2-7, with D unresolved. V shed 5 bases and J shed 4 bases, with 9 bases lying between them. Per the germline V gene, CDR1 is SGHTA and CDR2 is FQGTGA. The CDR3 loop spans 12 amino acids. CDR3: CASSQTDYEQYF. Written as DNA, the CDR3 is TGTGCCAGCAGCCAAACAGATTACGAGCAGTACTTC.

This clone showed up just a few times. The gene calls are TRBV4-2 and TRBJ1-2; D is ambiguous. The V end was cut by 0 bases, the J end by 8 bases, with 7 bases between. The CDR3 spans 12 residues. Per the germline V gene, CDR1 is LGHNA and CDR2 is YNFKEQ. CDR3 sequence (DNA): TGTGCCAGCAGCCAAGATGCAAGGGGCTACACCTTC. Its protein product is CASSQDARGYTF.

There are a few counts of this clone. The chain employs TRBV5-6 and TRBJ2-6; tentatively, D is TRBD1 (6 bases). Trimming cost V 0 bases and J 0 bases, with 10 bases left between them. This CDR3 comprises 17 residues. Germline-derived CDR1 and CDR2 are SGHDT and YYEEEE. The CDR3 nucleotides are TGTGCCAGCAGCTTGGTTCAGGGGCCCTCTGGGGCCAACGTCCTGACTTTC. Its translation is CASSLVQGPSGANVLTF.

This clone was counted a few times. The gene calls are TRBV27 and TRBJ2-7, with D possibly being TRBD1 (5 bases). The CDR3 sequence is 10 residues long. V was clipped by 7 bases and J by 9 bases, with 10 bases between them. Germline loops: CDR1 MNHEY, CDR2 SMNVEV (reference sequence). The CDR3 here is CASTSTVQYF. CDR3 bases: TGTGCCAGCACCTCGACAGTGCAGTACTTC.